This TCR beta chain was recorded in a study of T cell responses to AZD1222 COVID-19 vaccine. Study-wide points: The donor group comprised mostly white British people and more females; the analysis possibly underestimated clonal diversity.

The protocol was immunoSEQ multiplex PCR, while the TCRdb copy is restricted to in-frame clones and leaves out a portion. The data contain some 150,000 clones, about nine tenths of them singletons. The CDR3 covers 15 residues. Deletions cut 2 bases from V and 2 bases from J, with 8 bases between. Looked up from germline, CDR1 is SGHDT and CDR2 is YYEEEE. About this clone: Its antigen remains unidentified.

This receptor was obtained from an adult in good health. This rearrangement joins TRBV5-6 to TRBJ2-6; D possibly uses TRBD1 or TRBD2 (5 bases each). The specimen comprised peripheral blood, sampled on day 0 of AZD1222 vaccination. CDR3 bases: TGTGCCAGCAGCTTTGGGGGAACTGGGGCCAACGTCCTGACTTTC. It is translated as CASSFGGTGANVLTF.